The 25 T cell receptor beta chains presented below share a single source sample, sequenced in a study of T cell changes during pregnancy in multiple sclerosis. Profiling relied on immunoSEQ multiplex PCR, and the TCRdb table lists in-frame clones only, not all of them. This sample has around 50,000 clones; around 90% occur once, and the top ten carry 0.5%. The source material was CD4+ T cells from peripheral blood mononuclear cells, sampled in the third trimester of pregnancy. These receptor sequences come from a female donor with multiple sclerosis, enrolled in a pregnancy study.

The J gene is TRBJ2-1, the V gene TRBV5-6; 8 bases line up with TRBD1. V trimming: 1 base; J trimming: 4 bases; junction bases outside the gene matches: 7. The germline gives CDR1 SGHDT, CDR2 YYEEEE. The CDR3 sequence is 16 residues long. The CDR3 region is CASSLLTDRAYNEQFF. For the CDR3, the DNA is TGTGCCAGCAGCTTGTTGACGGACAGGGCATACAATGAGCAGTTCTTC.

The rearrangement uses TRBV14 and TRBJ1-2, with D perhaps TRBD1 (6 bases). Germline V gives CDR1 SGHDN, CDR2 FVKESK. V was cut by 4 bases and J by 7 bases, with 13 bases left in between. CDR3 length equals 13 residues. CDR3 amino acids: CASSPSGVPGYTF. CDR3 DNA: TGTGCCAGCAGCCCCTCAGGGGTTCCTGGCTACACCTTC.

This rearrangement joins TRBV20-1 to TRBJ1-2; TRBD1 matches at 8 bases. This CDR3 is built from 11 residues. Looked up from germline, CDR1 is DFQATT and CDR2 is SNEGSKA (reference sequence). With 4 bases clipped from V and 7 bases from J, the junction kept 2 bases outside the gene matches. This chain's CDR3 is CSAIQGVGYTF. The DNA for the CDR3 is TGCAGTGCTATACAGGGGGTTGGCTACACCTTC.

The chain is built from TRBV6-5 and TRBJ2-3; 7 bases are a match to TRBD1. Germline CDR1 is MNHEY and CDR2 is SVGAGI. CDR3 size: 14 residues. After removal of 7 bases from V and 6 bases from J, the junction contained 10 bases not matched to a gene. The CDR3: CASNKRQGMDTQYF. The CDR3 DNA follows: TGTGCCAGCAATAAGAGACAGGGCATGGATACGCAGTATTTT.

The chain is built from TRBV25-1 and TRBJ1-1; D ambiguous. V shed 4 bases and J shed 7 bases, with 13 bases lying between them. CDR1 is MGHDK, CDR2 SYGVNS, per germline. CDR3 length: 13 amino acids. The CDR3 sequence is CASSARVGGEAFF. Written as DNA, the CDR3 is TGTGCCAGCAGTGCCCGCGTGGGAGGTGAAGCTTTCTTT.

In DNA, the CDR3 is TGTGCCAGCAGTACTTTTGACAGGGCCTATCAGCCCCAGCATTTT. The encoded protein is CASSTFDRAYQPQHF. This chain joins TRBV6-6 and TRBJ1-5, with 7 bases matching TRBD1. Germline-derived CDR1 and CDR2 are MNHNY and SVGAGI (reference sequence). V gave up 5 bases and J gave up 5 bases; unmatched junction bases: 9. The CDR3 extends over 15 amino acids.

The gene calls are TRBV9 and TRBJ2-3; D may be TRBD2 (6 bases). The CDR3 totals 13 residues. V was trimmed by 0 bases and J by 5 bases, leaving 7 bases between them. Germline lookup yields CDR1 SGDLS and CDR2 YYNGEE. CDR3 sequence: CASSVGRVDTQYF. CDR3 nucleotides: TGTGCCAGCAGCGTAGGGAGGGTAGATACGCAGTATTTT.

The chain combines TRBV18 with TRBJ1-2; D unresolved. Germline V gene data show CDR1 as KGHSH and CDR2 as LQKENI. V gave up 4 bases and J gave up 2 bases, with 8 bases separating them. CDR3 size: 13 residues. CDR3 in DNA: TGTGCCAGCTCACTTGACATAAACTATGGCTACACCTTC. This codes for CASSLDINYGYTF.

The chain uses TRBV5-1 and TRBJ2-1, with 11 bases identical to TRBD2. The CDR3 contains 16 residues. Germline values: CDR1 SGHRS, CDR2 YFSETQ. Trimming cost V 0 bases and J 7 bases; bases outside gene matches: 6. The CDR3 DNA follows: TGCGCCAGCAGCTTGGGCGGGACTAGCGGTTCGAATGAGCAGTTCTTC. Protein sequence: CASSLGGTSGSNEQFF. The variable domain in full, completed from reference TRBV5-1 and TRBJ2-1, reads KAGVTQTPRYLIKTRGQQVTLSCSPISGHRSVSWYQQTPGQGLQFLFEYFSETQRNKGNFPGRFSGRQFSNSRSEMNVSTLELGDSALYLCASSLGGTSGSNEQFFGPGTRLTVL.

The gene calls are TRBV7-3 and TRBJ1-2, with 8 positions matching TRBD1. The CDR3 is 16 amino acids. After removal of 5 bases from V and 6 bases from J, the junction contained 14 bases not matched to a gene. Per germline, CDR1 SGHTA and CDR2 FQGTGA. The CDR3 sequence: CASSQSPGTGGDGYTF. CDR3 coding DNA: TGTGCCAGCAGCCAGTCGCCGGGTACAGGGGGAGATGGCTACACCTTC.

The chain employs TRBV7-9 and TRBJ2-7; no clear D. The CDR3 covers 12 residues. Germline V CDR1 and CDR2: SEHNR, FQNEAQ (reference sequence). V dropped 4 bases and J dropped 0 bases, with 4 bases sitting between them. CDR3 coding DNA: TGTGCCAGCAGCTCGCGCTCCTACGAGCAGTACTTC. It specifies CASSSRSYEQYF.

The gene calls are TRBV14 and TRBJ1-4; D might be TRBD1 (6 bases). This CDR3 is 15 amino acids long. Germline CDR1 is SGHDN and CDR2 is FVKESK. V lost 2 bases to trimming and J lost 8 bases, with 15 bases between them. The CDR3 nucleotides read TGTGCCAGCAGCCAATTCCGGGGGGCGGGAGAAAAACTGTTTTTT. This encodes CASSQFRGAGEKLFF.

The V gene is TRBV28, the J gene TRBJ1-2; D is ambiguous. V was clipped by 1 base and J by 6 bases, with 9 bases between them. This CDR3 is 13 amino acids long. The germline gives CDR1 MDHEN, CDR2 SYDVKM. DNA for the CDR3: TGTGCCAGCAGTTTATTTAAACAACATGGCTACACCTTC. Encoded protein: CASSLFKQHGYTF.

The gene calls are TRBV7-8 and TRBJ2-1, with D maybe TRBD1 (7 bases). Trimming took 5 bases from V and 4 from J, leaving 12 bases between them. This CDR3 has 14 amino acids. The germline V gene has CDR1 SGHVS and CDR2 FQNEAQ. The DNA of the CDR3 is TGTGCCAGCAGCGCCGCGGGACAGTACAATGAGCAGTTCTTC. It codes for CASSAAGQYNEQFF.

CDR3 in amino acids: CSVGQVINYGYTF. The CDR3 DNA is TGCAGCGTTGGACAGGTGATTAACTATGGCTACACCTTC. The chain links TRBV29-1 to TRBJ1-2; the D gene is possibly TRBD1 (6 bases). Germline V gene data show CDR1 as SQVTM and CDR2 as ANQGSEA. The V end was cut by 4 bases, the J end by 1 base, with 10 bases between. The CDR3 has 13 residues.

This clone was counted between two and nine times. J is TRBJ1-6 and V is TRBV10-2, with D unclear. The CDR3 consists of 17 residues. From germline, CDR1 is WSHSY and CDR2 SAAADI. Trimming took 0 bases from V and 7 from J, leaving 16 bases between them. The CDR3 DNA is TGCGCCAGCAGTGAGTCAACGGGGAAACTCGGGAATTCACCCCTCCACTTT. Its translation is CASSESTGKLGNSPLHF.

In DNA form, the CDR3 reads TGCGCCAGCCGGCAGGGGCGTAAGATTAATGAAAAACTGTTTTTT. It translates to CASRQGRKINEKLFF. V usage is TRBV10-2 and J usage is TRBJ1-4; possible D gene TRBD1, 6 bases. This CDR3 contains 15 residues. The V end was cut by 8 bases, the J end by 4 bases, with 17 bases between. CDR1 is WSHSY, CDR2 SAAADI, per germline.

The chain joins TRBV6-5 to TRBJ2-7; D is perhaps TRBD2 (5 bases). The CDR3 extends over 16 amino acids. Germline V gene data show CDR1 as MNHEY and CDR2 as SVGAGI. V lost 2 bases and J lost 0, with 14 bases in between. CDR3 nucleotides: TGTGCCAGCAGTTACGAAGCTAGCTACTACTCCTACGAGCAGTACTTC. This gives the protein CASSYEASYYSYEQYF.

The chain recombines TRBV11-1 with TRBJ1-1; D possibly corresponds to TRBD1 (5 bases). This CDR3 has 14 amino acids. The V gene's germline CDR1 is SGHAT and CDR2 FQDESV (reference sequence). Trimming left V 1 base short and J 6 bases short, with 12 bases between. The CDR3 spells CASSLDRGAAEAFF. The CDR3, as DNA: TGTGCCAGCAGCTTAGATAGGGGTGCGGCTGAAGCTTTCTTT.

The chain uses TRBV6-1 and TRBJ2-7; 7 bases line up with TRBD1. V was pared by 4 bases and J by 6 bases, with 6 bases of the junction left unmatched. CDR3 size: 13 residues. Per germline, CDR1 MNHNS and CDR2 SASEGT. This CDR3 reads CASSATGSGEQYF. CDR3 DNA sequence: TGTGCCAGCAGTGCGACAGGGTCGGGCGAGCAGTACTTC.

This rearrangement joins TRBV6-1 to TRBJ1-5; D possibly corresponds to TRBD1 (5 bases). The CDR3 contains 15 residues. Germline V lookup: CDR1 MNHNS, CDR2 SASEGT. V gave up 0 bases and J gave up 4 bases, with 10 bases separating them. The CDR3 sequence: CASSEAGGGNQPQHF. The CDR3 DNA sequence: TGTGCCAGCAGTGAAGCTGGCGGGGGTAATCAGCCCCAGCATTTT.

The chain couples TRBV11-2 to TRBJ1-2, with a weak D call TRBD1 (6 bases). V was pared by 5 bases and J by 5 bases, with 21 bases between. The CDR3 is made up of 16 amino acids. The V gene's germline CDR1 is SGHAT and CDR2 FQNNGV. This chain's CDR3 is CASSPPFGGVDYGYTF. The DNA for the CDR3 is TGTGCCAGCAGCCCCCCTTTTGGGGGCGTAGATTATGGCTACACCTTC.

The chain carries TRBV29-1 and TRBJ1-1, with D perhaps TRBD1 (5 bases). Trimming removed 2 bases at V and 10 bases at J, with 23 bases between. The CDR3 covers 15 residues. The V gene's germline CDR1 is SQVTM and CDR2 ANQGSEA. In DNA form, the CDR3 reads TGCAGCGTTGAATCCTTCACGGACACCCAAATCGGAGCTTTCTTT. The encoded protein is CSVESFTDTQIGAFF. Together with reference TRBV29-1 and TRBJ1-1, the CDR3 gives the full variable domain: SAVISQKPSRDICQRGTSLTIQCQVDSQVTMMFWYRQQPGQSLTLIATANQGSEATYESGFVIDKFPISRPNLTFSTLTVSNMSPEDSSIYLCSVESFTDTQIGAFFGQGTRLTVV.

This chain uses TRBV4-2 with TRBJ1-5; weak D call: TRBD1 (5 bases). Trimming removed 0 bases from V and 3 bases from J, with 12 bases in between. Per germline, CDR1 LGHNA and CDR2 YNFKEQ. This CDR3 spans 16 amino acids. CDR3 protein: CASSQEKGRVNQPQHF. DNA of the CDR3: TGTGCCAGCAGCCAAGAGAAGGGCAGGGTCAATCAGCCCCAGCATTTT.

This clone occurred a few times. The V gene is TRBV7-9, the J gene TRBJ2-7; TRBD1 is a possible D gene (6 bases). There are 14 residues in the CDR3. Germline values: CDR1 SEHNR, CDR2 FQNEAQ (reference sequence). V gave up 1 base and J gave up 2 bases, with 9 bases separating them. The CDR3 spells CASSLDRVAYEQYF. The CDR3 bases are TGTGCCAGCAGCTTAGACAGGGTGGCCTACGAGCAGTACTTC.